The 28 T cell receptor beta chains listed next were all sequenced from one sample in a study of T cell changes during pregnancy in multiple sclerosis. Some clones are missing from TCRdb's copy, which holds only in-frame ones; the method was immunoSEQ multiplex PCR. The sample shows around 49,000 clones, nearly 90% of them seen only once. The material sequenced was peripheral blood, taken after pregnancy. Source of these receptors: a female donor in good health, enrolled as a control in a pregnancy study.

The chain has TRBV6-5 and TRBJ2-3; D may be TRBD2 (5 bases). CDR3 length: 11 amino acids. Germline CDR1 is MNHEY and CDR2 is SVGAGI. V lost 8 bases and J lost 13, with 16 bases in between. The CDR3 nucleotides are TGTGCCAGCGGACGGGGAGATAAGGAGTATTTT. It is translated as CASGRGDKEYF.

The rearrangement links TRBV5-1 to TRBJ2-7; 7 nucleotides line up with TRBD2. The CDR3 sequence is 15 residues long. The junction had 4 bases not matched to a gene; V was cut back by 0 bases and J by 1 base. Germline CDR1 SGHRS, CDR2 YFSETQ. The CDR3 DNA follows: TGCGCCAGCAGCTTGGTTGCGGGAGCGTCCTACGAGCAGTACTTC. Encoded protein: CASSLVAGASYEQYF.

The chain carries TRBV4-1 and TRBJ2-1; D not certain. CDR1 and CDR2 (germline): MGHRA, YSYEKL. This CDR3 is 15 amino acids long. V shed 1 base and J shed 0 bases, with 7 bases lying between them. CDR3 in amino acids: CASSQALGSYNEQFF. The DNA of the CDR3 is TGCGCCAGCAGCCAAGCTCTCGGCTCCTACAATGAGCAGTTCTTC.

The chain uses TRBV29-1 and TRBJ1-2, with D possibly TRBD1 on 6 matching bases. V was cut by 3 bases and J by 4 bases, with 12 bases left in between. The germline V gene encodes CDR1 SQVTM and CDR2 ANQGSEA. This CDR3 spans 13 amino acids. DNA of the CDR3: TGCAGCGTTGAGGACAGCCGAATCTATGGCTACACCTTC. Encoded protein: CSVEDSRIYGYTF.

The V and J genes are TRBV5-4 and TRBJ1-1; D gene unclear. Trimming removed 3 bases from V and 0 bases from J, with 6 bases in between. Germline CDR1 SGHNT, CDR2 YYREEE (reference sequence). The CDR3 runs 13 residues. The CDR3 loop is CASSSQVNTEAFF. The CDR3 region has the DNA TGTGCCAGCAGCTCCCAGGTGAACACTGAAGCTTTCTTT.

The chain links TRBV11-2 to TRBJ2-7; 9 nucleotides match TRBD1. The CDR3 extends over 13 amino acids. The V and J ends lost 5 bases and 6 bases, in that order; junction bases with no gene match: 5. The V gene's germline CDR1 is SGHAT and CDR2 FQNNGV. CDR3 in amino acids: CASSQGQGSEQYF. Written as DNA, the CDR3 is TGTGCCAGCAGCCAGGGACAGGGAAGCGAGCAGTACTTC.

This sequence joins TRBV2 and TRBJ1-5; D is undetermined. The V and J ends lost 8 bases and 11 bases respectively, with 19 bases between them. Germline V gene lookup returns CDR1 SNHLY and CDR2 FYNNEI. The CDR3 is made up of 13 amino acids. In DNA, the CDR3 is TGTGCCAGCGCCCCCCACGACCGCGAGGCCCAGCATTTT. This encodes CASAPHDREAQHF.

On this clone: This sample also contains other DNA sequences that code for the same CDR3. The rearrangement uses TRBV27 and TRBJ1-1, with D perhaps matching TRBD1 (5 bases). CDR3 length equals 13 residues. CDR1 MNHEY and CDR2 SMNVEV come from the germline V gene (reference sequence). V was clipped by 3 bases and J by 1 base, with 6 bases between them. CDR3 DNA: TGTGCCAGCAGTTTGGGGGGGAACACTGAAGCTTTCTTT. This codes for CASSLGGNTEAFF.

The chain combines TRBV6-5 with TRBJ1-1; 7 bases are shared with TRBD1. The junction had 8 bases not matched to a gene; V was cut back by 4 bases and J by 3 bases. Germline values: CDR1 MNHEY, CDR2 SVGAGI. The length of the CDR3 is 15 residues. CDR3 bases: TGTGCCAGCAGTTCGCCGGGAACAGGGGACACTGAAGCTTTCTTT. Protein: CASSSPGTGDTEAFF.

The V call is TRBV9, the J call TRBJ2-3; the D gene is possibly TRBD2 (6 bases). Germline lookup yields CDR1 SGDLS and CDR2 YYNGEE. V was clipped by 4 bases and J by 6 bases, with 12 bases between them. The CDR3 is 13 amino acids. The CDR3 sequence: CASSPPGVDTQYF. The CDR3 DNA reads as TGTGCCAGCAGCCCCCCGGGAGTTGATACGCAGTATTTT. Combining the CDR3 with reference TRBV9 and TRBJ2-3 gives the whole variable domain DSGVTQTPKHLITATGQRVTLRCSPRSGDLSVYWYQQSLDQGLQFLIQYYNGEERAKGNILERFSAQQFPDLHSELNLSSLELGDSALYFCASSPPGVDTQYFGPGTRLTVL.

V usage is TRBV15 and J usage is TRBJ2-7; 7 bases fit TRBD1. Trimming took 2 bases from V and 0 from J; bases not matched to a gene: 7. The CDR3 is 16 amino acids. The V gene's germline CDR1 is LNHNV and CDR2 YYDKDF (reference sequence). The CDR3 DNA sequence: TGTGCCACCAGCAGATTCGGACAGGACGGCTCCTACGAGCAGTACTTC. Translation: CATSRFGQDGSYEQYF.

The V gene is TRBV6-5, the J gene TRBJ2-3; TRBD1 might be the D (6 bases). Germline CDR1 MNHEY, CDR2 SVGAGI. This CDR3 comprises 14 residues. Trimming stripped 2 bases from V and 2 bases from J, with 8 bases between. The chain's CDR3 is CASSYQGITDTQYF. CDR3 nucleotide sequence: TGTGCCAGCAGTTACCAGGGGATCACAGATACGCAGTATTTT.

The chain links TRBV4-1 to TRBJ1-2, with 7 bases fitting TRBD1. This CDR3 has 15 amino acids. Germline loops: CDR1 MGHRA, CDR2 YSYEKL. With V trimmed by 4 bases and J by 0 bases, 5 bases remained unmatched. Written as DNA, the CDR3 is TGCGCCAGCAGCCCTATACAGGGGCCTAACTATGGCTACACCTTC. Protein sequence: CASSPIQGPNYGYTF.

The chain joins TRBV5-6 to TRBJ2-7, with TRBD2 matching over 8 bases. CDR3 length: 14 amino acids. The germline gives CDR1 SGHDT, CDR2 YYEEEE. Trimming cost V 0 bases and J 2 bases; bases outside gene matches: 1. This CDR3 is CASSLGSGAYEQYF. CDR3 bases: TGTGCCAGCAGCTTGGGTAGCGGGGCCTACGAGCAGTACTTC.

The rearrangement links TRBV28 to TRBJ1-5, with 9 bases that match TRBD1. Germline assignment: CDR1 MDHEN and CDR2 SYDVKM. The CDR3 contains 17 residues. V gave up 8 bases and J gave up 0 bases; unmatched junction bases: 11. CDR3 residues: CASSWGTGTISNQPQHF. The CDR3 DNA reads TGTGCCAGCTCTTGGGGGACAGGGACTATTAGCAATCAGCCCCAGCATTTT.

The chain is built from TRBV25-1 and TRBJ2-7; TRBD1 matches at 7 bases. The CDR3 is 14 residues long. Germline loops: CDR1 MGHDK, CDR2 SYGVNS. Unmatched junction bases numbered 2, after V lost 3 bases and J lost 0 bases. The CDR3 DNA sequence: TGTGCCAGCAGTGAGGGACAGAGCTCCTACGAGCAGTACTTC. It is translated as CASSEGQSSYEQYF.

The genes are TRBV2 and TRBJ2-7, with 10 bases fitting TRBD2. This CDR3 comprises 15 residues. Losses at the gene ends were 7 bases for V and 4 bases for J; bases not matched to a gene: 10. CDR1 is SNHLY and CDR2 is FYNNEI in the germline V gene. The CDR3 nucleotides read TGTGCCAGCATCTATACTAGCGGGACAGCATACGAGCAGTACTTC. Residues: CASIYTSGTAYEQYF.

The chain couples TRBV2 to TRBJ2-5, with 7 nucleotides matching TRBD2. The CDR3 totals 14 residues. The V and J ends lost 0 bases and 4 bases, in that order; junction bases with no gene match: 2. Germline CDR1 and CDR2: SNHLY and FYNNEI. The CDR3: CASSEAVAGETQYF. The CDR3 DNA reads TGTGCCAGCAGTGAAGCGGTAGCGGGAGAGACCCAGTACTTC.

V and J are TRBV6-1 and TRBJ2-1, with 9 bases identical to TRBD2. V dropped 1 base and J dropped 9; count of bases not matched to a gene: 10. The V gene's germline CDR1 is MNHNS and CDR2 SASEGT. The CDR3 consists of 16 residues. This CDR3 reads CASSEDVSGSNAEQFF. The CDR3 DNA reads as TGTGCCAGCAGTGAAGATGTTAGCGGGAGCAATGCTGAGCAGTTCTTC.

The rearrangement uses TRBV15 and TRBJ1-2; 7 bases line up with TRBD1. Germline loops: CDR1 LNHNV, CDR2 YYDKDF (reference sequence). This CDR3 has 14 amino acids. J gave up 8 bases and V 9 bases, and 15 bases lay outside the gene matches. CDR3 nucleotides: TGTGCCACTGGGCTGGGCAGGGGGTTTGGCGGCTACACCTTC. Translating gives CATGLGRGFGGYTF.

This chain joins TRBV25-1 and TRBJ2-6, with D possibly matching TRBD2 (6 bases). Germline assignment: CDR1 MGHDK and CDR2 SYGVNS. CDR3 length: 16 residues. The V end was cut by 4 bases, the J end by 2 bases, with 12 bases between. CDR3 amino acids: CASSVGRSPGANVLTF. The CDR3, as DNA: TGTGCCAGCAGTGTAGGGAGGAGCCCTGGGGCCAACGTCCTGACTTTC. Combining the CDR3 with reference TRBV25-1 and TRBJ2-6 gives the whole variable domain EADIYQTPRYLVIGTGKKITLECSQTMGHDKMYWYQQDPGMELHLIHYSYGVNSTEKGDLSSESTVSRIRTEHFPLTLESARPSHTSQYLCASSVGRSPGANVLTFGAGSRLTVL.

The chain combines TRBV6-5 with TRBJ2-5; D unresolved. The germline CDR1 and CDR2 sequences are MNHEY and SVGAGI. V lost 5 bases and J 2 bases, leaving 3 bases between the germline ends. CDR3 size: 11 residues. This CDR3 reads CASSQQETQYF. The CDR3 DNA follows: TGTGCCAGCAGTCAACAAGAGACCCAGTACTTC.

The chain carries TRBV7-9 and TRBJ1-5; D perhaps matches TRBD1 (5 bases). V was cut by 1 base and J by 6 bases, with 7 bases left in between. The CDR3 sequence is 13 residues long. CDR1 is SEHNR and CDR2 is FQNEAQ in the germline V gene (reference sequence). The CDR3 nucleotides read TGTGCCAGCAGCTTAGGGGGGGTTCAGCCCCAGCATTTT. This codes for CASSLGGVQPQHF.

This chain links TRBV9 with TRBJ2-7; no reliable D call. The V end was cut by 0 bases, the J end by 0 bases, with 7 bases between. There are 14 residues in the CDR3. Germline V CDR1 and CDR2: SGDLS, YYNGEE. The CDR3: CASSVGAPSYEQYF. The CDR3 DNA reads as TGTGCCAGCAGCGTAGGCGCCCCCTCCTACGAGCAGTACTTC.

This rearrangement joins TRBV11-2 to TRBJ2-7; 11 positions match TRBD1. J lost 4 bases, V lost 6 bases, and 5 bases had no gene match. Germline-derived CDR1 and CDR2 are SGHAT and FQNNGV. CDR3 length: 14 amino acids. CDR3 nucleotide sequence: TGTGCCAGCAGGCGGACAGGGGGCGGGTACGAGCAGTACTTC. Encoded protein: CASRRTGGGYEQYF.

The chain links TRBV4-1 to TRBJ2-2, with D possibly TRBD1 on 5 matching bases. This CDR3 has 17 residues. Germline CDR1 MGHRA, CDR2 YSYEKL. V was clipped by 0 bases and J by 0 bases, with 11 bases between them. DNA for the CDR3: TGCGCCAGCAGCCAAGAATATGGGGCCTCGAACACCGGGGAGCTGTTTTTT. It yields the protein CASSQEYGASNTGELFF.

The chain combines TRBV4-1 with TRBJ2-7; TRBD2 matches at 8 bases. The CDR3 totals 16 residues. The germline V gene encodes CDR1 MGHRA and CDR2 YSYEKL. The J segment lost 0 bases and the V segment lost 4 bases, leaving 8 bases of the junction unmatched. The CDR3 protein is CASSRSGGGYSYEQYF. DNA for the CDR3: TGCGCCAGCAGCCGCTCCGGGGGGGGGTACTCCTACGAGCAGTACTTC.

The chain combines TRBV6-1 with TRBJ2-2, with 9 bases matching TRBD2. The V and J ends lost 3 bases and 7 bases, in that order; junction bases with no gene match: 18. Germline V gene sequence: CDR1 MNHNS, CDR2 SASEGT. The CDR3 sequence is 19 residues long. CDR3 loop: CASSDPLGGGGYIVGELFF. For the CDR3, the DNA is TGTGCCAGCAGTGACCCTCTAGGCGGGGGGGGCTATATCGTCGGGGAGCTGTTTTTT.